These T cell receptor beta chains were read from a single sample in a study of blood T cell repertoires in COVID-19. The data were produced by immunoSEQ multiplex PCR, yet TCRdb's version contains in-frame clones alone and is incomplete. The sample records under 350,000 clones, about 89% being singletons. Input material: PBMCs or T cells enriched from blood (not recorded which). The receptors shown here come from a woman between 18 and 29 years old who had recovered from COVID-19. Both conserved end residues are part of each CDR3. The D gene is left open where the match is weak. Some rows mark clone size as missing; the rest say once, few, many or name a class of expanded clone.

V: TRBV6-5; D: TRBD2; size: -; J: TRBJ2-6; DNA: TGTGCCAGTTCGGGGGGCTCTGGGGCCAACGTCCTGACTTTC; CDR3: CASSGGSGANVLTF
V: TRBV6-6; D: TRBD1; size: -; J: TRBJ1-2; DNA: TGTGCCAGCAGTTACTCGTCAGGGGGATTCTCCTATGGCTACACCTTC; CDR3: CASSYSSGGFSYGYTF
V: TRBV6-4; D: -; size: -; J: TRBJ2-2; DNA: TGTGCCAGCAGTGACAGCGACACCGGGGAGCTGTTTTTT; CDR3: CASSDSDTGELFF
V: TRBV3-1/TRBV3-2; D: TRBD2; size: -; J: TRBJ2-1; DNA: TGTGCCAGCACCAAAACAGGTGGGCGGGGGGCCTGGAATGAGCAGTTCTTC; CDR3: CASTKTGGRGAWNEQFF
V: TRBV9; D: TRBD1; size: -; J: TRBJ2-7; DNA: TGTGCCAGCATCCGGCCGGGACAGGGAACTGAACATCCTAACTCCTACGAGCAGTACTTC; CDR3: CASIRPGQGTEHPNSYEQYF
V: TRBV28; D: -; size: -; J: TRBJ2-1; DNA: TGTGCCAGCAGTGTCGCTAGCGTCTCCTACAATGAGCAGTTCTTC; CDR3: CASSVASVSYNEQFF
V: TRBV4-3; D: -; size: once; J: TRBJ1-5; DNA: TGCGCCAGCAGCCAAGATAGTAACAGGGCGAATCAGCCCCAGCATTTT; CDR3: CASSQDSNRANQPQHF
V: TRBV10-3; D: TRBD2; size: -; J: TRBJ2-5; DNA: TGTGCCATCAGTGAAGGGACTACCGAGTACTTC; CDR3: CAISEGTTEYF
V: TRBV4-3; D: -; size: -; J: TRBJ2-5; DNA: TGCGCCAGCAGCCAATCATTCGGGAGCCAAGAGACCCAGTACTTC; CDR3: CASSQSFGSQETQYF
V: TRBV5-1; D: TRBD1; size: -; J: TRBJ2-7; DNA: TGCGCCAGCAGCTTGCGGGGACAGAACGAGCAGTACTTC; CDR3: CASSLRGQNEQYF
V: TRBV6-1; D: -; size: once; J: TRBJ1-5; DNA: TGTGCCAGCAGTGAATCAATAACGGGGAATGGCAATCAGCCCCAGCATTTT; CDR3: CASSESITGNGNQPQHF
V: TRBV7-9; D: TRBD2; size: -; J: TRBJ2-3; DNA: TGTGCCAGCAGCTTTGGACTAGTCGGGGAGTATTTT; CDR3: CASSFGLVGEYF
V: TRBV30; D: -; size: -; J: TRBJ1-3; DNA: TGTGCCTGGGGGGGACTCTTGTCTGGAAACACCATATATTTT; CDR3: CAWGGLLSGNTIYF
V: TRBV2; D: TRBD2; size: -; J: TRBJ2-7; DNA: TGTGCCAGCAGTGAATCGACTAGCGTCAACGAGCAGTACTTC; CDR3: CASSESTSVNEQYF
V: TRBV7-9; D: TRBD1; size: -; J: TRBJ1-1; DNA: TGTGCCAGCAGTCCCCGGGACAGCTACTCGAACACTGAAGCTTTCTTT; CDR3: CASSPRDSYSNTEAFF
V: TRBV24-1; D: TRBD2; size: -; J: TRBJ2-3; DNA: TGTGCCACCAGTGATTTTAGCGGGAGTGATACGCAGTATTTT; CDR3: CATSDFSGSDTQYF
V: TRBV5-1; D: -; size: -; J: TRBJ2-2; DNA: TGCGCCAGCAGCGTGACAGGAACAGCAGGAGCCGGGGAGCTGTTTTTT; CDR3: CASSVTGTAGAGELFF
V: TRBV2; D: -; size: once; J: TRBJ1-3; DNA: TGTGCCAGCGAAGAGAATCTACAGAGAAACACCATATATTTT; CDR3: CASEENLQRNTIYF
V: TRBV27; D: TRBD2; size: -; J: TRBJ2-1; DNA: TGTGCCAGCAGTCCATTACCCAGCGGGGGGTTTCGGGCTGAGCAGTTCTTC; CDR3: CASSPLPSGGFRAEQFF
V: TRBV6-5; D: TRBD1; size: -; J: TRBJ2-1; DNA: TGTGCCAGCAGGACACGGACAGGGGTTGAGCAGTTCTTC; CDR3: CASRTRTGVEQFF
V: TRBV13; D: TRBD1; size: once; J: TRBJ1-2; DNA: TGTGCCAGCAGCTTTTTGACAGGGGAGTTTTATGGCTACACCTTC; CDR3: CASSFLTGEFYGYTF
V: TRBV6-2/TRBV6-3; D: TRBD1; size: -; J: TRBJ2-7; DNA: TGTGCCAGCAGCCCGACAGGGGGGACCTACGAGCAGTACTTC; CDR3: CASSPTGGTYEQYF
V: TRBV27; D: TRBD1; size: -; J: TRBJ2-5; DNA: TGTGCCAGCAGGGAGACAGGGCACCAAGAGACCCAGTACTTC; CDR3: CASRETGHQETQYF
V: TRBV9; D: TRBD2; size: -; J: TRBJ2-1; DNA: TGTGCCAGCAGCCACCCGGCTAGCGGAAGGGCCCTATGGTACAATGAGCAGTTCTTC; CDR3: CASSHPASGRALWYNEQFF
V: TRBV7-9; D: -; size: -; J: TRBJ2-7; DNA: TGTGCCAGCAGCTTAGGGCACACCTTGATACACGAGCAGTACTTC; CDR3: CASSLGHTLIHEQYF
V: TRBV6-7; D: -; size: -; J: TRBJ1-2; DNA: TGTGCCAGCAGTTATAGTGGCTACACCTTC; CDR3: CASSYSGYTF
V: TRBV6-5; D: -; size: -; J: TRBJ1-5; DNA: TGTGCCAGCACCCGGGACAAAGATCAGCCCCAGCATTTT; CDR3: CASTRDKDQPQHF
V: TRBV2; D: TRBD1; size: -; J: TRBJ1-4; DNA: TGTGCCAGCAGTGAAGGACAGGGTGGGGCTGAAAAACTGTTTTTT; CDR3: CASSEGQGGAEKLFF
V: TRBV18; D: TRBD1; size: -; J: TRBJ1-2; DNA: TGTGCCAGCTCACCTAATACGGGGACAGATCACGATTACTATGGCTACACCTTC; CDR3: CASSPNTGTDHDYYGYTF